This T cell receptor (beta chain) was sequenced for a study of blood T cell repertoires in COVID-19. Source study methods: Cell counts per sample came from amplifying reference gene primers. The method was immunoSEQ multiplex PCR; TCRdb's version includes in-frame clones alone and lacks a portion of them. V, J and clone size are taken as reported in that table, and D and trimming were inferred from the DNA itself. Of about 150,000 clones in the sample, about nine tenths were seen once. The CDR3 extends over 16 amino acids. Trimming cost V 4 bases and J 10 bases, with 22 bases left between them. Looked up from germline, CDR1 is LNHDA and CDR2 is SQIVND (reference sequence).

Sequenced input: peripheral blood. This TCR was recovered from a man aged 80 or over with acute or convalescent COVID-19. The chain employs TRBV19 and TRBJ1-4; no clear D gene. CDR3 residues: CASSTKRVDLLGKLFF. Written as DNA, the CDR3 is TGTGCCAGTAGTACCAAGAGGGTTGACTTGCTCGGAAAACTGTTTTTT. The whole variable domain, filled in from reference TRBV19 and TRBJ1-4, reads DGGITQSPKYLFRKEGQNVTLSCEQNLNHDAMYWYRQDPGQGLRLIYYSQIVNDFQKGDIAEGYSVSREKKESFPLTVTSAQKNPTAFYLCASSTKRVDLLGKLFFGSGTQLSVL.